Listed below are T cell receptor beta chains from one sample, sequenced in a study of blood T cell repertoires in COVID-19. Here immunoSEQ multiplex PCR was the method, and the copy in TCRdb shows in-frame clones only, minus some. The table has 350,000 to 450,000 clones, more than 85% seen once; the top ten hold more than 0.85%. Source material: PBMCs or T cells enriched from blood (not recorded which). The receptors shown here come from a woman between 35 and 50 years old who had been exposed to COVID-19. Each CDR3 is given with its conserved first and last residue. D genes are given only for firm matches. The size entry is marked missing in some rows and otherwise reads once, few, many or a size class.

13	-	TRBV12-3/TRBV12-4	-	TRBJ1-3	TGTGCCAGCAGTCCGACGGGGGGAAACACCATATATTTT	CASSPTGGNTIYF
15	TRBD2	TRBV9	-	TRBJ2-1	TGTGCCAGCAGCGTAGGGACTAGCGGGAAGGATGAGCAGTTCTTC	CASSVGTSGKDEQFF
16	-	TRBV11-3	-	TRBJ2-1	TGTGCCAGCAGCTTTAGCGGGACAGGGAACTACAATGAGCAGTTCTTC	CASSFSGTGNYNEQFF
14	-	TRBV2	once	TRBJ1-1	TGTGCCAGCAGAAAACGGGAAACGAACACTGAAGCTTTCTTT	CASRKRETNTEAFF
16	-	TRBV7-3	-	TRBJ2-3	TGTGCCAGCAGCTTGAGGCCGGGAACTAGCACAGATACGCAGTATTTT	CASSLRPGTSTDTQYF
13	-	TRBV29-1	-	TRBJ1-1	TGCAGCGCACACAGGTCCATGAACACTGAAGCTTTCTTT	CSAHRSMNTEAFF
15	-	TRBV14	-	TRBJ1-2	TGTGCCAGCAGCTCAGTCCAGGGGCGATGGTATGGCTACACCTTC	CASSSVQGRWYGYTF
15	TRBD2	TRBV2	-	TRBJ2-3	TGTGCCAGCAATAAGCTAGCGGGGGGCACAGATACGCAGTATTTT	CASNKLAGGTDTQYF
16	TRBD1	TRBV19	-	TRBJ2-1	TGTGCCAGTAGTTACACCGGGACAGGGGGCTTAAATGAGCAGTTCTTC	CASSYTGTGGLNEQFF
14	TRBD1	TRBV6-5	-	TRBJ1-2	TGTGCCAGCAGCTCCGGGACAGGGGGCGTCGGCTACACCTTC	CASSSGTGGVGYTF
13	-	TRBV7-2	-	TRBJ1-2	TGTGCCAGCAGTAAAAGGGGGATCTATGGCTACACCTTC	CASSKRGIYGYTF
16	TRBD2	TRBV18	-	TRBJ2-7	TGTGCCAGCTCCCAAGAGAGCGGGAGTATTTCCTACGAGCAGTACTTC	CASSQESGSISYEQYF
16	-	TRBV5-1	-	TRBJ1-1	TGCGCCAGCAGCTTGGGGGGCGGAAGGTCGAACACTGAAGCTTTCTTT	CASSLGGGRSNTEAFF
13	-	TRBV7-9	-	TRBJ2-5	TGTGCCAGCAGCTTAGACAGATTAGAGACCCAGTACTTC	CASSLDRLETQYF
14	-	TRBV6-5	-	TRBJ1-1	TGTGCCAGCAGTTACTGGGGAGAGAACACTGAAGCTTTCTTT	CASSYWGENTEAFF
14	-	TRBV2	-	TRBJ1-1	TGTGCCAGCAGTGAACGTGGGCAGAACACTGAAGCTTTCTTT	CASSERGQNTEAFF
15	-	TRBV19	once	TRBJ2-2	TGTGCCAGTAGTCTGACACTCGCGAACACCGGGGAGCTGTTTTTT	CASSLTLANTGELFF
12	-	TRBV30	-	TRBJ1-1	TGTGCCTGTCCGGGGGGCTACACTGAAGCTTTCTTT	CACPGGYTEAFF
14	TRBD1	TRBV6-5	-	TRBJ1-5	TGTGCCAGCAGTTGGGACAGAGGGGGTCAGCCCCAGCATTTT	CASSWDRGGQPQHF
15	TRBD1	TRBV2	-	TRBJ2-1	TGTGCCAGCAGTCGGGACAGGGGGCAGGTTGATGAGCAGTTCTTC	CASSRDRGQVDEQFF
14	TRBD1	TRBV5-5	-	TRBJ1-4	TGTGCCAGCAGCCACCGGACAGGGAACGAAAAACTGTTTTTT	CASSHRTGNEKLFF
14	-	TRBV20-1	-	TRBJ1-5	TGCAGTGCTAGTTCAGGGGCAGACGGTCAGCCCCAGCATTTT	CSASSGADGQPQHF
14	-	TRBV3-1/TRBV3-2	-	TRBJ1-2	TGTGCCAGCAGCCAAGAACAGTACAACTATGGCTACACCTTC	CASSQEQYNYGYTF
13	TRBD1	TRBV5-1	-	TRBJ1-2	TGCGCCAGCAGCTTGGACAGGGGGTATGGCTACACCTTC	CASSLDRGYGYTF
16	TRBD1	TRBV5-4	-	TRBJ2-3	TGTGCCAGCAGCCCAACCCCGACAGGGGGCACAGATACGCAGTATTTT	CASSPTPTGGTDTQYF
17	TRBD2	TRBV27	once	TRBJ2-3	TGTGCCAGCAGTTTATACGCTCGGGGGGATCGCACAGATACGCAGTATTTT	CASSLYARGDRTDTQYF
15	TRBD1	TRBV7-9	-	TRBJ1-1	TGTGCCAGCAGACGTAGGACAGGCTTGAACACTGAAGCTTTCTTT	CASRRRTGLNTEAFF
19	TRBD2	TRBV19	-	TRBJ2-1	TGTGCCAGTAGTGGAGGGGGACTAGCGGGATATGGCGCCTACAATGAGCAGTTCTTC	CASSGGGLAGYGAYNEQFF
19	-	TRBV21-1	few	TRBJ2-6	TGTGCCAGCAGCAAAGAAGTGGGCGAGAGCTCGTCTGGGGCCAACGTCCTGACTTTC	CASSKEVGESSSGANVLTF
15	TRBD1	TRBV27	-	TRBJ1-2	TGTGCCAGCAGTTCCGCGACAGGGACAGGATATGGCTACACCTTC	CASSSATGTGYGYTF
11	-	TRBV13	-	TRBJ2-7	TGTGCCAGCTCGGGGGGCCACGAGCAGTACTTC	CASSGGHEQYF
14	TRBD1	TRBV2	-	TRBJ1-5	TGTGCCAGCAGTAACAGGGGGCATGGGCAGCCCCAGCATTTT	CASSNRGHGQPQHF
12	-	TRBV12-3/TRBV12-4	-	TRBJ2-5	TGTGCCAGCAGTTACCAGGGAAAGACCCAGTACTTC	CASSYQGKTQYF
15	TRBD1	TRBV11-2	-	TRBJ2-7	TGTGCCAGCAGCCAGAGGGGGCAGACGTTCTACGAGCAGTACTTC	CASSQRGQTFYEQYF
13	-	TRBV5-6	-	TRBJ2-7	TGTGCCAGCAGCTTGGAGGGAAGGGGGGAGCAGTACTTC	CASSLEGRGEQYF
14	-	TRBV18	-	TRBJ2-7	TGTGCCAGCTCACCGCCACAGGACCGCTACGAGCAGTACTTC	CASSPPQDRYEQYF
15	-	TRBV4-3	-	TRBJ2-7	TGCGCCAGCAGCCAAGATCCGAGGAATCACTACGAGCAGTACTTC	CASSQDPRNHYEQYF
15	TRBD1	TRBV2	-	TRBJ1-3	TGTGCCAGCAGAAAACAGGGGGCTTCTGGAAACACCATATATTTT	CASRKQGASGNTIYF
13	-	TRBV30	-	TRBJ1-1	TGTGCCTGGAGTGTAAGCGTGAACACTGAAGCTTTCTTT	CAWSVSVNTEAFF
14	TRBD1	TRBV19	once	TRBJ1-4	TGTGCCAGTCAAGGAGGGGGCTGGGACGAAAAACTGTTTTTT	CASQGGGWDEKLFF
12	TRBD1	TRBV29-1	-	TRBJ1-2	TGCAGCGACTCGACAGGGGACTATGGCTACACCTTC	CSDSTGDYGYTF
14	TRBD1	TRBV18	once	TRBJ1-1	TGTGCCAGCCGGACAGGGGGCCTGTACACTGAAGCTTTCTTT	CASRTGGLYTEAFF
14	TRBD1	TRBV10-2	-	TRBJ2-2	TGCGCCAGCAGTATCACAGGGGGCACCGGGGAGCTGTTTTTT	CASSITGGTGELFF
14	-	TRBV19	-	TRBJ1-4	TGTGCCAGTAGTGAGGGTAGATTAGAAGAAAAACTGTTTTTT	CASSEGRLEEKLFF
12	-	TRBV12-3/TRBV12-4	-	TRBJ2-1	TGTGCCAGCAGTTTAGAGGGGAGGGAGCAGTTCTTC	CASSLEGREQFF